This T cell receptor (beta chain) was observed in a study of T cells in Graves' hyperthyroidism and ophthalmopathy. TCR beta CDR3 regions were amplified from RNA. The HTBI primer set was used in a first-round RT-PCR of the TCR CDR3. TCRdb called the multiplex PCR reads again in MiXCR, with one record for every CDR3 protein. The sample includes about 570,000 distinct CDR3 sequences, under 60% of them seen just once. This CDR3 comprises 13 residues. The V end lost 0 bases, the J end lost 14 bases, and 15 bases lay between the germline ends. In germline, CDR1 is SGHRS, CDR2 YFSETQ. This chain connects TRBV5-1 to TRBJ1-5; D unclear. The sequenced sample consisted of peripheral blood or thyroid tissue (not recorded which). The receptor comes from an adult woman with Graves' disease, either hyperthyroidism or ophthalmopathy (not recorded which). The CDR3 DNA is TGCGCCAGCAGCTTGGGTGCGGGGAGGAATGAGCATTTT. This encodes CASSLGAGRNEHF.